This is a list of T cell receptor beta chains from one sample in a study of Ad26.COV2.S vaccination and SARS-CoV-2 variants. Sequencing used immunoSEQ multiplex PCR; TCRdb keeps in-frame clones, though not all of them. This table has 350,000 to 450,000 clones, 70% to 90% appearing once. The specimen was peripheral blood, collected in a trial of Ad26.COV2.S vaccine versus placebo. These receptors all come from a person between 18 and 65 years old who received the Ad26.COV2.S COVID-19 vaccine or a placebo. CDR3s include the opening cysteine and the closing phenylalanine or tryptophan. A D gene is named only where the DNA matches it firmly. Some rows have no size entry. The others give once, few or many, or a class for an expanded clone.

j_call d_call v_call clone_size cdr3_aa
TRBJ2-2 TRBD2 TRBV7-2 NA CASSLMRGTNTGELFF
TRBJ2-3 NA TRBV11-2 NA CASSFTGLADTQYF
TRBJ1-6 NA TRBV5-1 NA CASSLVGAGSPLHF
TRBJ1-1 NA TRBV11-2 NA CASTLQGSGTEAFF
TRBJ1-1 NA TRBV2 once CASRVTGNTEAFF
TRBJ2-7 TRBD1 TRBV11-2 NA CASSSQGAHSYEQYF
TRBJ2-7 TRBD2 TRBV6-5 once CASSSPGGYEQYF
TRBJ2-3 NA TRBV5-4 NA CASSPRGYRGTDTQYF
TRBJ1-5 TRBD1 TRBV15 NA CATSRGGDRGRSQPQHF
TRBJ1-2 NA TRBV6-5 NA CASTGIVTAYYGYTF
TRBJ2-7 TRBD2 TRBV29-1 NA CSASPLAGGSEQYF
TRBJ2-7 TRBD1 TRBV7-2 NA CASSEDRGRYEQYF
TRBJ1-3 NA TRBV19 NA CASSRPSSGNTIYF
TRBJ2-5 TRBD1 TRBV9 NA CASSVRVQGATETQYF
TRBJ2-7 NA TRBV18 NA CASSPGAGLYEQYF
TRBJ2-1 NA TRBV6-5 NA CASRPPIGLVGEFF